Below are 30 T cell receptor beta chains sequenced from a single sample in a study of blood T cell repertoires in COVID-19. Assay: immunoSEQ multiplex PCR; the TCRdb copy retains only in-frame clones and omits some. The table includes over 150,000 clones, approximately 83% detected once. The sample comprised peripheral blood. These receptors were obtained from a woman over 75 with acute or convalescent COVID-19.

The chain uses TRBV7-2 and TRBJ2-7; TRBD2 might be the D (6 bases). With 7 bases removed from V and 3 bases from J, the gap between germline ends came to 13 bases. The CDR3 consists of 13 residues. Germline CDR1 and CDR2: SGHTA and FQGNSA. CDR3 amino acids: CASTKPGDYEQYF. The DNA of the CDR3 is TGTGCCAGCACCAAGCCGGGGGACTACGAGCAGTACTTC.

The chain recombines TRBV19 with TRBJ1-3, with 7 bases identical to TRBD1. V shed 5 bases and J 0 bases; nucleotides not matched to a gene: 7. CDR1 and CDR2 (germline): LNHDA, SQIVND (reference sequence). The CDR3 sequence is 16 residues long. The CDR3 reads CASSVGGQISGNTIYF. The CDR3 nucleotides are TGTGCCAGTAGTGTCGGGGGACAGATCTCTGGAAACACCATATATTTT.

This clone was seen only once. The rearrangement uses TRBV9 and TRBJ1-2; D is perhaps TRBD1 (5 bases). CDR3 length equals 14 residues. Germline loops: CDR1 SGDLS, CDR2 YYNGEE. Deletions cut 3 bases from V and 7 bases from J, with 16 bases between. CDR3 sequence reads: CASSGANVGGGYTF. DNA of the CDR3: TGTGCCAGCAGCGGCGCGAACGTCGGGGGTGGCTACACCTTC. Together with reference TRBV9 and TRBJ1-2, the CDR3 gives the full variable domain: DSGVTQTPKHLITATGQRVTLRCSPRSGDLSVYWYQQSLDQGLQFLIQYYNGEERAKGNILERFSAQQFPDLHSELNLSSLELGDSALYFCASSGANVGGGYTFGSGTRLTVV.

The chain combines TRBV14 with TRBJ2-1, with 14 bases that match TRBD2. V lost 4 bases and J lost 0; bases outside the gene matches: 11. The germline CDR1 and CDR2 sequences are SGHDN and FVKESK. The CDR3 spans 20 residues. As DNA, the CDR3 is TGTGCCAGCAGCCTCATGGGACTAGCGGGGGCGAGTGGCTCCTACAATGAGCAGTTCTTC. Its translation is CASSLMGLAGASGSYNEQFF.

This CDR3 is CASSGTNYGYTF. In DNA form, the CDR3 reads TGCGCCAGCAGCGGGACAAACTATGGCTACACCTTC. V gene TRBV4-3 combines with J gene TRBJ1-2; a weak D match, TRBD1 (6 bases). Germline values: CDR1 LGHNA, CDR2 YSLEER. Trimming pared 5 bases from V and 2 bases from J, leaving 6 bases between. CDR3 length equals 12 residues.

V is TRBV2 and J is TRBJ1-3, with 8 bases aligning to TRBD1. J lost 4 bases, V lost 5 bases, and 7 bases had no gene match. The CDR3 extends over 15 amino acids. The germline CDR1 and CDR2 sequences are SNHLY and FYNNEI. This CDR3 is CASSPGTGIGNTIYF. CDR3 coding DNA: TGTGCCAGCAGTCCCGGGACAGGTATCGGAAACACCATATATTTT.

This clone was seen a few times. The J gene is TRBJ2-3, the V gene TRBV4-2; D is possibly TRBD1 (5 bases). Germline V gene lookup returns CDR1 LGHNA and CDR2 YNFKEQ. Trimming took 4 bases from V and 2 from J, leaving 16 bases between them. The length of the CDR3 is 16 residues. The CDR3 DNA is TGTGCCAGCAGCCCCCAAGGGGCAGAGAACACAGATACGCAGTATTTT. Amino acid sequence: CASSPQGAENTDTQYF.

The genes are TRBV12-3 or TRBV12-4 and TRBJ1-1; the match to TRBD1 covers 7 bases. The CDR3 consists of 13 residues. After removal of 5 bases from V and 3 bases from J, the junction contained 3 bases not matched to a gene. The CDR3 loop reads CASSRQGDTEAFF. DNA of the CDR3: TGTGCCAGCAGTAGACAGGGAGACACTGAAGCTTTCTTT.

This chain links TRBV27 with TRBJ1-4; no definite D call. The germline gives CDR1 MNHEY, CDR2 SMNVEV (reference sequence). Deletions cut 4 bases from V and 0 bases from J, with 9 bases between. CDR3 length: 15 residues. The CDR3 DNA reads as TGTGCCAGCAGTTATCAGGCTGCAACTAATGAAAAACTGTTTTTT. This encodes CASSYQAATNEKLFF.

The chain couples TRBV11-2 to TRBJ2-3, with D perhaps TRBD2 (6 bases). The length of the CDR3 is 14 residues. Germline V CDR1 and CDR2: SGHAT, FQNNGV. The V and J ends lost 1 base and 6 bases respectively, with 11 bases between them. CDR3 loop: CASSLVGGSDTQYF. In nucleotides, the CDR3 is TGTGCCAGCAGCTTAGTAGGAGGGTCTGATACGCAGTATTTT. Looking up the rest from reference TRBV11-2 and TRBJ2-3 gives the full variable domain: EAGVAQSPRYKIIEKRQSVAFWCNPISGHATLYWYQQILGQGPKLLIQFQNNGVVDDSQLPKDRFSAERLKGVDSTLKIQPAKLEDSAVYLCASSLVGGSDTQYFGPGTRLTVL.

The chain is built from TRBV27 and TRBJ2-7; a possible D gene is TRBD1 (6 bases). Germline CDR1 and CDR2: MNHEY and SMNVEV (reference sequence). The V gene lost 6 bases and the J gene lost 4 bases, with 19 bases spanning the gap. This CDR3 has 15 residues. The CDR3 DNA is TGTGCCAGCAGGGGATCAGGGGCCACCTTGTACGAGCAGTACTTC. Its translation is CASRGSGATLYEQYF.

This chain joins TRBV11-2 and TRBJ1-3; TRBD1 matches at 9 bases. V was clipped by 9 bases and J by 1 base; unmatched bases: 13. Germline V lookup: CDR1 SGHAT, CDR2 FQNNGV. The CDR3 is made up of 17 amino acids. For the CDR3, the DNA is TGTGCCAGTATCCGGGGACAGGGTTTATTTTCTGGAAACACCATATATTTT. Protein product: CASIRGQGLFSGNTIYF.

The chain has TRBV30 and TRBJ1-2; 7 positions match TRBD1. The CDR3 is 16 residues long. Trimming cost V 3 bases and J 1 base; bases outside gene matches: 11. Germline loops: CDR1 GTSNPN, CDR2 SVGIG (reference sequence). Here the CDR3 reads CAWRSKGARDNYGYTF. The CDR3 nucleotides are TGTGCCTGGAGATCTAAGGGGGCGAGGGATAACTATGGCTACACCTTC.

In DNA form, the CDR3 reads TGTGCCAGCAGCTTGCAAGCGGCCTCGCGGGAGACCCAGTACTTC. Amino acid sequence: CASSLQAASRETQYF. The V call is TRBV5-4, the J call TRBJ2-5; D perhaps matches TRBD2 (5 bases). The CDR3 totals 15 residues. Germline lookup yields CDR1 SGHNT and CDR2 YYREEE (reference sequence). V lost 1 base to trimming and J lost 5 bases, with 15 bases between them.

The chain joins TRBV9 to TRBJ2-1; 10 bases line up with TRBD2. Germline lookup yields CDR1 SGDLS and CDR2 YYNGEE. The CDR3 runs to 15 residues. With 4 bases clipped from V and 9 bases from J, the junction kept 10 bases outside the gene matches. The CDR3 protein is CASSSQRGGLGEQFF. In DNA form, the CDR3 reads TGTGCCAGCAGCTCCCAGCGGGGGGGCCTGGGTGAGCAGTTCTTC.

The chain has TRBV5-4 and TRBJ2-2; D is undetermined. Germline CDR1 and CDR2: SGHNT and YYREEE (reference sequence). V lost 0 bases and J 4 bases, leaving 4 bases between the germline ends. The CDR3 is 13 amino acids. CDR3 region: CASSLDRTGELFF. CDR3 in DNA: TGTGCCAGCAGCTTGGATCGCACCGGGGAGCTGTTTTTT.

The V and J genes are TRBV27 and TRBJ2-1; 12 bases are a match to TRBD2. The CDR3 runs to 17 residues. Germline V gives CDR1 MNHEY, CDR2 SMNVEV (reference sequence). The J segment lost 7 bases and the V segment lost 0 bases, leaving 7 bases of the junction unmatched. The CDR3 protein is CASSLSATSGSKNEQFF. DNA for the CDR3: TGTGCCAGCAGTTTATCCGCGACTAGCGGGAGTAAGAATGAGCAGTTCTTC.

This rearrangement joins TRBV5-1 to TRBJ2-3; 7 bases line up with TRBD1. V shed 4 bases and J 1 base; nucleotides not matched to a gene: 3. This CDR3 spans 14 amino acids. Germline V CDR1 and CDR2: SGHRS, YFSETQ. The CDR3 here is CASSLGTGTDTQYF. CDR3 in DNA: TGCGCCAGCAGCCTGGGGACAGGCACAGATACGCAGTATTTT. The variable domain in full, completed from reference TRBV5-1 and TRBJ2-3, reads KAGVTQTPRYLIKTRGQQVTLSCSPISGHRSVSWYQQTPGQGLQFLFEYFSETQRNKGNFPGRFSGRQFSNSRSEMNVSTLELGDSALYLCASSLGTGTDTQYFGPGTRLTVL.

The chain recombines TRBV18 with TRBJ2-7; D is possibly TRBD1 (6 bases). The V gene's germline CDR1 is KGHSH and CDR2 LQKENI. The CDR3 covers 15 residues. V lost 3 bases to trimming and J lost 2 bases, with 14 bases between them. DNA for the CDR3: TGTGCCAGCTCACCTCAGGGACAAGTCGCCTACGAGCAGTACTTC. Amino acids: CASSPQGQVAYEQYF.

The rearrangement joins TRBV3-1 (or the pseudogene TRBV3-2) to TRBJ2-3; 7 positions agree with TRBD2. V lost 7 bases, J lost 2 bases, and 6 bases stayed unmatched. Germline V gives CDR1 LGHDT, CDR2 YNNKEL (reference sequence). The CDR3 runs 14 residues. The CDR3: CASIGGLTTDTQYF. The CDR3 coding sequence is TGTGCCAGCATTGGGGGACTAACCACAGATACGCAGTATTTT.

The DNA of the CDR3 is TGTGCCAGCAGTGAAGTGGAGCTAGTAGGCCAAGAGACCCAGTACTTC. Residues: CASSEVELVGQETQYF. This chain uses TRBV6-1 with TRBJ2-5, with D unclear. The V end was cut by 1 base, the J end by 1 base, with 13 bases between. CDR3 length: 16 residues. Germline V gene lookup returns CDR1 MNHNS and CDR2 SASEGT.

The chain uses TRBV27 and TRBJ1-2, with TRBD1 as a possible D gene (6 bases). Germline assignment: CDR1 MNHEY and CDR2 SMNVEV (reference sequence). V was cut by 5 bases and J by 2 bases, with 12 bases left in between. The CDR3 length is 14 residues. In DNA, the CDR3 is TGTGCCAGCAGTCCCCGGACAGAGAACTATGGCTACACCTTC. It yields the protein CASSPRTENYGYTF.

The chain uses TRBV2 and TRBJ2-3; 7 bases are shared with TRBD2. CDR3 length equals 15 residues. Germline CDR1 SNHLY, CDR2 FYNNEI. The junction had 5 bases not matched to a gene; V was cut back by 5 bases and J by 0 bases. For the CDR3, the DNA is TGTGCCAGCAGTCCTCTAGCGGTTAGCACAGATACGCAGTATTTT. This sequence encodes CASSPLAVSTDTQYF.

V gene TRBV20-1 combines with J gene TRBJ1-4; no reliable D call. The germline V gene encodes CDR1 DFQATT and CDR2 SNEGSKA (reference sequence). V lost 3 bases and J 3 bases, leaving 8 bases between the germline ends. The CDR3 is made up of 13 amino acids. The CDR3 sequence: CSASVGPNEKLFF. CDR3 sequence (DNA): TGCAGTGCTAGTGTTGGGCCTAATGAAAAACTGTTTTTT.

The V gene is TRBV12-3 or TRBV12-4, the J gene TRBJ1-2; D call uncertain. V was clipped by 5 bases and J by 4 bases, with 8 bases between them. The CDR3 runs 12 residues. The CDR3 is CASSPGGYGYTF. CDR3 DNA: TGTGCCAGCAGTCCCGGTGGCTATGGCTACACCTTC.

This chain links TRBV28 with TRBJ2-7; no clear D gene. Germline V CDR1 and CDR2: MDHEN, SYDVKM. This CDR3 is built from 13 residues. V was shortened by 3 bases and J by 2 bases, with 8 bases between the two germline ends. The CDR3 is CASSLGTAYEQYF. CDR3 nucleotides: TGTGCCAGCAGTTTGGGCACTGCCTACGAGCAGTACTTC.

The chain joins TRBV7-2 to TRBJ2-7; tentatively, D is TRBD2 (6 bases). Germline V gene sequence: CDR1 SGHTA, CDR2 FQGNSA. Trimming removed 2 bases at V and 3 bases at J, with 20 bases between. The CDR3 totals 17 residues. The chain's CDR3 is CASSLSMGGFTSYEQYF. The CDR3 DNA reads TGTGCCAGCAGCTTATCTATGGGGGGTTTTACAAGCTACGAGCAGTACTTC.

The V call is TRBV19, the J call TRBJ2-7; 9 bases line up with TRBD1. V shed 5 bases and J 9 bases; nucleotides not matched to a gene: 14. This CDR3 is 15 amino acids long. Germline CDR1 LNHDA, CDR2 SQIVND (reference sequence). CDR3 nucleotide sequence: TGTGCCAGTAGTTCACGACCCGGGACAGGGCCTTCGCAGTACTTC. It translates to CASSSRPGTGPSQYF.

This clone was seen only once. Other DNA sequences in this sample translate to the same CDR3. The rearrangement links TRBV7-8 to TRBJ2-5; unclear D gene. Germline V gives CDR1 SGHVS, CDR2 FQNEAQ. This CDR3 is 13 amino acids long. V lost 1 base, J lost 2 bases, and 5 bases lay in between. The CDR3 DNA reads TGTGCCAGCAGCTTAGACAGTCAAGAGACCCAGTACTTC. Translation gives CASSLDSQETQYF.

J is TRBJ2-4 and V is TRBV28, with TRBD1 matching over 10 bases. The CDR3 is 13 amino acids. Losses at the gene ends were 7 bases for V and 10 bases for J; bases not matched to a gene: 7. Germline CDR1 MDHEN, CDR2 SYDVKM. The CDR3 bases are TGTGCCAGCAACCCGACAGGGGGCTTTATTCAGTACTTC. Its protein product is CASNPTGGFIQYF.